A selection of T cell receptor beta chains follows, all from one sample in a study of blood T cell repertoires in COVID-19. The repertoire was sequenced with immunoSEQ multiplex PCR; TCRdb's copy has only in-frame clones and lacks some. The repertoire holds 490,000 or so clones, with over 75% as singletons. The sequenced material came from PBMCs or T cells enriched from blood (not recorded which). These receptors came from a woman aged 35 to 49 who had recovered from COVID-19. The CDR3 runs from the conserved cysteine through the conserved F or W. Fields, in order: V gene, J gene, D gene, clone size, CDR3 DNA, CDR3 protein. A D gene is named only where the DNA matches it firmly. The size of a clone is reported for some rows only, either as once, few or many, or as a class for expanded clones.

>TRBV20-1|TRBJ1-1|.|.
TGCAGTGCTAGTAATCAGAACACTGAAGCTTTCTTT
CSASNQNTEAFF
>TRBV6-2/TRBV6-3|TRBJ1-1|.|.
TGTGCCAGCAGTACGAGGTGGGGGGGCACTGAAGCTTTCTTT
CASSTRWGGTEAFF
>TRBV3-1/TRBV3-2|TRBJ1-2|.|.
TGTGCCAGCAGCCAAGTAGTCGGGGGGAATGGCTACACCTTC
CASSQVVGGNGYTF
>TRBV10-3|TRBJ1-5|.|.
TGTGCCATCAGCCCCGACAGTAATCAGCCCCAGCATTTT
CAISPDSNQPQHF
>TRBV27|TRBJ2-3|.|.
TGTGCCAGCAGTTTAGGGTACCGGGACACAGAAAATACGCAGTATTTT
CASSLGYRDTENTQYF
>TRBV10-2|TRBJ2-2|.|.
TGCGCCAGCAGTGAGTCGGTTAGAGGACAGAGACTGAACACCGGGGAGCTGTTTTTT
CASSESVRGQRLNTGELFF
>TRBV5-1|TRBJ2-3|.|.
TGCGCCAGCAGCTTGGTTAGTAGCTCTAGCACAGATACGCAGTATTTT
CASSLVSSSSTDTQYF
>TRBV10-3|TRBJ1-1|TRBD1|once
TGTGCCATCAGTGCTACAGGGGGTCGAATGAACACTGAAGCTTTCTTT
CAISATGGRMNTEAFF
>TRBV3-1/TRBV3-2|TRBJ1-3|.|.
TGTGCCAGCAGCCAAGGTAATGGAAACACCATATATTTT
CASSQGNGNTIYF
>TRBV9|TRBJ1-4|.|.
TGTGCCAGCAGCGCCCCCGGGGGAGGGGAGGAGGAAAAACTGTTTTTT
CASSAPGGGEEEKLFF
>TRBV5-1|TRBJ2-1|.|.
TGCGCCAGCACCCACGGGGGTAATGAGCAGTTCTTC
CASTHGGNEQFF
>TRBV27|TRBJ2-7|TRBD2|.
TGTGCCAGCAGTTTTGGGACTAGACCTTCCTACGAGCAGTACTTC
CASSFGTRPSYEQYF
>TRBV7-9|TRBJ1-2|TRBD1|.
TGTGCCAGCAGCCTAGACAGGGGGTATGGCTACACCTTC
CASSLDRGYGYTF
>TRBV10-3|TRBJ2-7|TRBD1|.
TGTGCCATCAGGCCCGGGACAGGGGTCTACGAGCAGTACTTC
CAIRPGTGVYEQYF
>TRBV29-1|TRBJ2-1|TRBD2|.
TGCAGCGTCCAAAAGGCTAGCGGGCCCAAGCAGTTCTTC
CSVQKASGPKQFF
>TRBV7-9|TRBJ2-6|.|.
TGTGCCAGCAGCTTAGTTGGGGCCTCTGGGGCCAACGTCCTGACTTTC
CASSLVGASGANVLTF
>TRBV12-3/TRBV12-4|TRBJ1-2|.|once
TGTGCCAGCAGCCCTAACAGGGAAGGAGGCTACACCTTC
CASSPNREGGYTF
>TRBV7-8|TRBJ2-1|TRBD2|.
TGTGCCAGCAGCTTATTCCGGCTAGCGGAGATCTGGCATGAGCAGTTCTTC
CASSLFRLAEIWHEQFF
>TRBV5-6|TRBJ1-2|.|.
TGTGCCAGCAGCTTGGGGAGGGTTGGAGACTATGGCTACACCTTC
CASSLGRVGDYGYTF
>TRBV24-1|TRBJ1-1|TRBD1|.
TGTGCCACCAGTGATCCAGGACAGGGAAAAGGTGAAGCTTTCTTT
CATSDPGQGKGEAFF
>TRBV29-1|TRBJ2-1|TRBD1|few
TGCAGCGTTGTCCCTACCTGGCAGGGGGATGAGCAGTTCTTC
CSVVPTWQGDEQFF
>TRBV9|TRBJ2-2|.|.
TGTGCCAGCAGCTCCCGAGCGGGTACCGGGGAGCTGTTTTTT
CASSSRAGTGELFF
>TRBV19|TRBJ2-7|TRBD1|.
TGTGCCAGTAGTAGAAACCGGGACAGCTCCTACGAGCAGTACTTC
CASSRNRDSSYEQYF
>TRBV7-2|TRBJ2-1|.|.
TGTGCCAGCAGCTTGGACGACAGAGACAATGAGCAGTTCTTC
CASSLDDRDNEQFF
>TRBV18|TRBJ2-3|.|.
TGTGCCAGCTCACCACTCCCTTCTGGCACAGATACGCAGTATTTT
CASSPLPSGTDTQYF
>TRBV9|TRBJ1-1|TRBD1|.
TGTGCCAGCAGCGTTCGGACAGGCGAAGCTTTCTTT
CASSVRTGEAFF
>TRBV9|TRBJ2-7|TRBD2|few
TGTGCCAGCAGCGTAGGACCTAGCGGGAGTAGCTCCTACGAGCAGTACTTC
CASSVGPSGSSSYEQYF
>TRBV11-3|TRBJ1-2|.|.
TGTGCCAGCAGCTTAGTATACCGCAGGGGCTATGGCTACACCTTC
CASSLVYRRGYGYTF
>TRBV4-3|TRBJ2-2|TRBD2|.
TGCGCCAGCAGCCCCAGGGAGCGGGAGGGCGGCACCGGGGAGCTGTTTTTT
CASSPREREGGTGELFF
>TRBV11-2|TRBJ2-7|.|.
TGTGCCAGCAGCCCGGGGATCAGCTACGAGCAGTACTTC
CASSPGISYEQYF
>TRBV7-8|TRBJ2-3|.|.
TGTGCCAGCAGCTTAGCACTTCCGGTGGATACGCAGTATTTT
CASSLALPVDTQYF